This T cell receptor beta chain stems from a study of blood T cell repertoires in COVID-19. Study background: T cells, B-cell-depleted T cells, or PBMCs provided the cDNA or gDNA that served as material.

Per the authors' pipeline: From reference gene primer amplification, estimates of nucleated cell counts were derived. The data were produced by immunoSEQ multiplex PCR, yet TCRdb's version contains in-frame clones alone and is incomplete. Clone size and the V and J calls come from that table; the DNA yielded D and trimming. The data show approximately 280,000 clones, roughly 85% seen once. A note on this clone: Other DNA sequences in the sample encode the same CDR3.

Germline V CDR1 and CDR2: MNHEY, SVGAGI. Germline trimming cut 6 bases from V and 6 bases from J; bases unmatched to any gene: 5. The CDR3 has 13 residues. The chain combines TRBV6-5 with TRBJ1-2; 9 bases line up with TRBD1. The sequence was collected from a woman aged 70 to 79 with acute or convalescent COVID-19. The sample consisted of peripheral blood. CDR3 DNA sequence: TGTGCCAGCAGCCGGGACAGGGTCGATGGCTACACCTTC. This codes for CASSRDRVDGYTF.